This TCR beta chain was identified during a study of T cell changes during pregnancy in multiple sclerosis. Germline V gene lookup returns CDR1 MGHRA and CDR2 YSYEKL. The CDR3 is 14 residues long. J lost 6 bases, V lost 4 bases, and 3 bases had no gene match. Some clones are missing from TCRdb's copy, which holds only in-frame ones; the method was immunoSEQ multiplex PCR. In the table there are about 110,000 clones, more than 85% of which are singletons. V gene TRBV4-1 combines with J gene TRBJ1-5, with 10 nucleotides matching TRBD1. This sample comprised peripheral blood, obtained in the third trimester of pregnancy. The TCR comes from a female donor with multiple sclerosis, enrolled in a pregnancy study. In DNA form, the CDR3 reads TGCGCCAGCAGCCGAGGGACAGGGGCTCAGCCCCAGCATTTT. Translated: CASSRGTGAQPQHF.